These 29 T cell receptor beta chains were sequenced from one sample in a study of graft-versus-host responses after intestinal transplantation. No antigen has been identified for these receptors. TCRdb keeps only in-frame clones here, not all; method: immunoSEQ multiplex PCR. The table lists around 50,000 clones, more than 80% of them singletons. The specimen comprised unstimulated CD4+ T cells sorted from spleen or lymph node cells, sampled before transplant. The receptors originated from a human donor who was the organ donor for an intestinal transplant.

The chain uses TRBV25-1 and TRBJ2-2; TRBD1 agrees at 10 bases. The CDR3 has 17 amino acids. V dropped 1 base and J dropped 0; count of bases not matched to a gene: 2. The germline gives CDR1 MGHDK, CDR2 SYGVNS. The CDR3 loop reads CASSEFGQGANTGELFF. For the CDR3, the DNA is TGTGCCAGCAGTGAATTCGGACAGGGGGCGAACACCGGGGAGCTGTTTTTT. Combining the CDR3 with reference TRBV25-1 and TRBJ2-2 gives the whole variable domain EADIYQTPRYLVIGTGKKITLECSQTMGHDKMYWYQQDPGMELHLIHYSYGVNSTEKGDLSSESTVSRIRTEHFPLTLESARPSHTSQYLCASSEFGQGANTGELFFGEGSRLTVL.

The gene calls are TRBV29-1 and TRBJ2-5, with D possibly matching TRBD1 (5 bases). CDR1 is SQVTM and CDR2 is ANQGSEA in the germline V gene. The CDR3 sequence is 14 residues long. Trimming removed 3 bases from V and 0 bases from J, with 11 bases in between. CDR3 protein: CSVDRAGYQETQYF. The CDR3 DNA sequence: TGCAGCGTTGACAGGGCAGGGTACCAAGAGACCCAGTACTTC.

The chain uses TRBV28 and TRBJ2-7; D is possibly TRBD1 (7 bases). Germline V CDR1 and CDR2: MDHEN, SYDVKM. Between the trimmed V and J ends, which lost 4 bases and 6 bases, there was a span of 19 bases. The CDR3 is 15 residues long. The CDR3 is CASSWGDRRASEQYF. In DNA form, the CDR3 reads TGTGCCAGCAGTTGGGGGGACAGACGGGCCAGCGAGCAGTACTTC.

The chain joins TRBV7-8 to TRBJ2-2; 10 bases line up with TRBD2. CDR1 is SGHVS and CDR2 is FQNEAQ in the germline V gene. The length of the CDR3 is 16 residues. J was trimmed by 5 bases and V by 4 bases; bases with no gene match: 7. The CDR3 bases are TGTGCCAGCAGCTATACTCTAGCGGGAGAGACCGGGGAGCTGTTTTTT. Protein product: CASSYTLAGETGELFF.

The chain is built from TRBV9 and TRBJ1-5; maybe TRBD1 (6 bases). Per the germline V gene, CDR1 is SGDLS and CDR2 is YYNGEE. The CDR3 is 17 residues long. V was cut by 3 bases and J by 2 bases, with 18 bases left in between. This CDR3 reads CASSEHRDNECNQPQHF. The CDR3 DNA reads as TGTGCCAGCAGCGAACACCGGGACAACGAGTGCAATCAGCCCCAGCATTTT.

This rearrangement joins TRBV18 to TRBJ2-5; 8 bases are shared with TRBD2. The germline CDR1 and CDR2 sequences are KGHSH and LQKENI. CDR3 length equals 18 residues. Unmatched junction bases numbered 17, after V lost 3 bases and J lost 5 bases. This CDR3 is CASSPGEVVWTSRETQYF. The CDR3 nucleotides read TGTGCCAGCTCACCGGGGGAGGTCGTCTGGACTAGCCGCGAGACCCAGTACTTC.

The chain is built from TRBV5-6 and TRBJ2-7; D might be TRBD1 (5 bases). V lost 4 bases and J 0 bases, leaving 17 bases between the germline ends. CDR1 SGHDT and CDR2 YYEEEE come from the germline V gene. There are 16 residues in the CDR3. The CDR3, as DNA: TGTGCCAGCAGCGGGATAAGGGGCGCCAGCTCCTACGAGCAGTACTTC. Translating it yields CASSGIRGASSYEQYF.

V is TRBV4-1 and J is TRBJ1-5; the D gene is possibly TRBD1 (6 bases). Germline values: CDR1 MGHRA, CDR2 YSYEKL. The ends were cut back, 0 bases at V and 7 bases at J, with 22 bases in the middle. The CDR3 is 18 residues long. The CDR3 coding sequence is TGCGCCAGCAGCCAAGATCGCGGGGGCGGGTCTTCTTCCCAGCCCCAGCATTTT. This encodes CASSQDRGGGSSSQPQHF.

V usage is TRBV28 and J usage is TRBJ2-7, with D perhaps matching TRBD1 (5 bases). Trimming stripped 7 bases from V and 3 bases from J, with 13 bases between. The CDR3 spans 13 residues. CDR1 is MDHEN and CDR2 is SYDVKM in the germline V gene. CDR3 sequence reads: CASTVVGDYEQYF. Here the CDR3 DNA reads TGTGCCAGCACCGTGGTAGGGGACTACGAGCAGTACTTC. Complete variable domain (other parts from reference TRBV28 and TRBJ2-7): DVKVTQSSRYLVKRTGEKVFLECVQDMDHENMFWYRQDPGLGLRLIYFSYDVKMKEKGDIPEGYSVSREKKERFSLILESASTNQTSMYLCASTVVGDYEQYFGPGTRLTVT.

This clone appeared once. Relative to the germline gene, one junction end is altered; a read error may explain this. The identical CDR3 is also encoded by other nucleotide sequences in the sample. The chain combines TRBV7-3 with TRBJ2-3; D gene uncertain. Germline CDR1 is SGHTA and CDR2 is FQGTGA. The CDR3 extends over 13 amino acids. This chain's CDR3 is CASSLVGTDTQYF. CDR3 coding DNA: TGCGCCAGCAGCTTAGTCGGCACAGATACGCAGTATTTT.

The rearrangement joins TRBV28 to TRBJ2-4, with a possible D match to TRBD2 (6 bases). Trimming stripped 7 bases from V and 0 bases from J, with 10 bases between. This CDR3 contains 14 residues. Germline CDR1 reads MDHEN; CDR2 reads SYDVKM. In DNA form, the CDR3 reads TGTGCCAGCAAGACGGGAGCAGCCAAAAACATTCAGTACTTC. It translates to CASKTGAAKNIQYF.

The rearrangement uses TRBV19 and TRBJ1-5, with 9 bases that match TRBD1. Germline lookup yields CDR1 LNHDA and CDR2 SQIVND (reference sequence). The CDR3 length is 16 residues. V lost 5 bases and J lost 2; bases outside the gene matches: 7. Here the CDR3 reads CASSPGTGPGNQPQHF. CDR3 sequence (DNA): TGTGCCAGTAGTCCCGGGACAGGGCCTGGCAATCAGCCCCAGCATTTT. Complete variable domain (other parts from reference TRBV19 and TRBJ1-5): DGGITQSPKYLFRKEGQNVTLSCEQNLNHDAMYWYRQDPGQGLRLIYYSQIVNDFQKGDIAEGYSVSREKKESFPLTVTSAQKNPTAFYLCASSPGTGPGNQPQHFGDGTRLSIL.

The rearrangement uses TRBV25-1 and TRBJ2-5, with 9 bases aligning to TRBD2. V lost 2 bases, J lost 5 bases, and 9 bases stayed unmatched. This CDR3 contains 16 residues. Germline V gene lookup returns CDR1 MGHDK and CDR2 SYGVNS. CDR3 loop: CASSEGGRAAGETQYF. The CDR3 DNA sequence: TGTGCCAGCAGTGAAGGCGGGAGGGCCGCAGGTGAGACCCAGTACTTC. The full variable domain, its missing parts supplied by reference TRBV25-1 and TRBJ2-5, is EADIYQTPRYLVIGTGKKITLECSQTMGHDKMYWYQQDPGMELHLIHYSYGVNSTEKGDLSSESTVSRIRTEHFPLTLESARPSHTSQYLCASSEGGRAAGETQYFGPGTRLLVL.

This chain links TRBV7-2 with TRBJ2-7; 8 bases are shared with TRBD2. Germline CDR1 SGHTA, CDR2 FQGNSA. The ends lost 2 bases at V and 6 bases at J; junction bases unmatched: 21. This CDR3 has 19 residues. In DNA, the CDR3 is TGTGCCAGCAGCTTATTTGTTTTGTCCGCCACAGCGGGAGTATTCGAGCAGTACTTC. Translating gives CASSLFVLSATAGVFEQYF.

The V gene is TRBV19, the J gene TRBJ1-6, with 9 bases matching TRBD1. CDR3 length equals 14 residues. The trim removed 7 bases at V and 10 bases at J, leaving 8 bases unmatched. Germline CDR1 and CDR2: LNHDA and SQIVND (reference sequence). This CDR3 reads CASKWDRVDSPLHF. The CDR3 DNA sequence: TGTGCCAGTAAATGGGACAGGGTAGACTCACCCCTCCACTTT.

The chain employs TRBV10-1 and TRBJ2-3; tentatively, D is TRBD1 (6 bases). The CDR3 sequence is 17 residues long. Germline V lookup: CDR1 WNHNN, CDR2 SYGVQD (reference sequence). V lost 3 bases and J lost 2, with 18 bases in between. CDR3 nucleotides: TGCGCCAGCAGTGACCGGACAGCCCGAAGGATCACAGATACGCAGTATTTT. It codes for CASSDRTARRITDTQYF.

The chain's CDR3 is CASSNEPVSGANVLTF. Here the CDR3 DNA reads TGTGCCAGCAGCAACGAGCCTGTGTCTGGGGCCAACGTCCTGACTTTC. This sequence joins TRBV21-1 and TRBJ2-6; the table's D call TRBD2 went unverified against the DNA. TRBV21-1 is given as a pseudogene. CDR3 length equals 16 residues.

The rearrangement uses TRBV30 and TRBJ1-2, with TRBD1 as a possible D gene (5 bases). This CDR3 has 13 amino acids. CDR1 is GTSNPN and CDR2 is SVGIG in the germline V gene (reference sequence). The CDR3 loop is CGMRPGLGRRYTF. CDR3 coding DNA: TGTGGGATGAGGCCGGGACTCGGGAGGCGCTACACCTTC.

CDR3 loop: CASSPPGSSYEQYF. The CDR3, as DNA: TGTGCCAGCAGCCCCCCGGGGTCCTCCTACGAGCAGTACTTC. The chain links TRBV28 to TRBJ2-7; perhaps TRBD2 as D (5 bases). Looked up from germline, CDR1 is MDHEN and CDR2 is SYDVKM. V was cut by 6 bases and J by 0 bases, with 12 bases left in between. The CDR3 is 14 amino acids.

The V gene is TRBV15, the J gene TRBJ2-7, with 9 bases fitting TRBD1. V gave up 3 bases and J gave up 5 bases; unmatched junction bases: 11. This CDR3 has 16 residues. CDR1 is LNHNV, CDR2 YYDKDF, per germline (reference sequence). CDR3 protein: CATSRGAGTGMNEQYF. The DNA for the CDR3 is TGTGCCACCAGCAGGGGGGCCGGGACAGGGATGAACGAGCAGTACTTC.

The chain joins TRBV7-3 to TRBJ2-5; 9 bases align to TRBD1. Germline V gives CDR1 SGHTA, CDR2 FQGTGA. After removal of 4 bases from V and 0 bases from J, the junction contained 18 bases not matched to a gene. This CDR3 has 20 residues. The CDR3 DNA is TGTGCCAGCAGCTCCCCGACAGAGTGGGAGGACAGGGGCAACCAAGAGACCCAGTACTTC. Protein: CASSSPTEWEDRGNQETQYF. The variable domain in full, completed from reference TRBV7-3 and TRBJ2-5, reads GAGVSQTPSNKVTEKGKYVELRCDPISGHTALYWYRQSLGQGPEFLIYFQGTGAADDSGLPNDRFFAVRPEGSVSTLKIQRTERGDSAVYLCASSSPTEWEDRGNQETQYFGPGTRLLVL.

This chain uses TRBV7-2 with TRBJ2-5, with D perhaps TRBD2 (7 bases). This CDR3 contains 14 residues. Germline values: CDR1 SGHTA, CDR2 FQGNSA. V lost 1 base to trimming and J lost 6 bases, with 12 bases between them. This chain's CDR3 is CASSLERGAKTQYF. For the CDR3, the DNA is TGTGCCAGCAGCTTAGAACGGGGGGCAAAGACCCAGTACTTC.

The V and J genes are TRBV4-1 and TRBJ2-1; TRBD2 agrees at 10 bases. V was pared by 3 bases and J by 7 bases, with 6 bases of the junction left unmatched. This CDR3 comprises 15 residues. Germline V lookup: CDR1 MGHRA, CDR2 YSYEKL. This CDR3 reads CASSHFLAGENEQFF. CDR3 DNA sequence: TGCGCCAGCAGCCACTTCCTAGCGGGGGAGAATGAGCAGTTCTTC.

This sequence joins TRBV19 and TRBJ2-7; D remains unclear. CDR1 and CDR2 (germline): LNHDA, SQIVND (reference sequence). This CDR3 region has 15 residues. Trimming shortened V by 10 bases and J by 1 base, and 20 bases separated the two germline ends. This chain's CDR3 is CATSPGFRLSYEQYF. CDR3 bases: TGTGCCACCAGCCCGGGTTTCCGCTTGTCCTACGAGCAGTACTTC. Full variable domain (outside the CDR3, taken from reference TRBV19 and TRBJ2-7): DGGITQSPKYLFRKEGQNVTLSCEQNLNHDAMYWYRQDPGQGLRLIYYSQIVNDFQKGDIAEGYSVSREKKESFPLTVTSAQKNPTAFYLCATSPGFRLSYEQYFGPGTRLTVT.

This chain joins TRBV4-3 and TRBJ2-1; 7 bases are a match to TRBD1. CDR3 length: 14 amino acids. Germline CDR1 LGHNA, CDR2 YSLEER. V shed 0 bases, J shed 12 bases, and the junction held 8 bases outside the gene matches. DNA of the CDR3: TGCGCCAGCAGCCAAGACATAGACAGGGTCGGGCAGTTCTTC. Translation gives CASSQDIDRVGQFF.

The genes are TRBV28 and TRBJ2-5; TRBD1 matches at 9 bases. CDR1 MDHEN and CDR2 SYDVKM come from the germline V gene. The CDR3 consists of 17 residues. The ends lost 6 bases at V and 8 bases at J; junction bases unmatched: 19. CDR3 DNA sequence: TGTGCCAGCAGCTATACAGGGGGCGCTAGGAGGGGAGAAACCCAGTACTTC. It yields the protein CASSYTGGARRGETQYF.

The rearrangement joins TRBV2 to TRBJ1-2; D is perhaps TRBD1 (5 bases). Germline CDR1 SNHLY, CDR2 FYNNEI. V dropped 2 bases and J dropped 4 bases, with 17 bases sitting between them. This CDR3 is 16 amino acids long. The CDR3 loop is CASSEFRGRVFYGYTF. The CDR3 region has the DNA TGTGCCAGCAGTGAATTTCGGGGGAGGGTTTTCTATGGCTACACCTTC.

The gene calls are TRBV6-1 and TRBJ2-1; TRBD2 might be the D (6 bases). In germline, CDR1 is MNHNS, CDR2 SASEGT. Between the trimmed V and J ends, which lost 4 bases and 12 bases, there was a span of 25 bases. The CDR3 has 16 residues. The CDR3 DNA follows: TGTGCCAGCAGTGCTGAAGGCGGGACCCTCTATGCGGGGCAGTTCTTC. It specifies CASSAEGGTLYAGQFF.

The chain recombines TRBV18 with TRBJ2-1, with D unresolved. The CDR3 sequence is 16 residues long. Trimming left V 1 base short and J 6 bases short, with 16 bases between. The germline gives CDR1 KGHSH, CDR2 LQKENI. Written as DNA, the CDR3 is TGTGCCAGCTCACCACTTCGTTCTGCTACGGGCAATGAGCAGTTCTTC. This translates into CASSPLRSATGNEQFF.